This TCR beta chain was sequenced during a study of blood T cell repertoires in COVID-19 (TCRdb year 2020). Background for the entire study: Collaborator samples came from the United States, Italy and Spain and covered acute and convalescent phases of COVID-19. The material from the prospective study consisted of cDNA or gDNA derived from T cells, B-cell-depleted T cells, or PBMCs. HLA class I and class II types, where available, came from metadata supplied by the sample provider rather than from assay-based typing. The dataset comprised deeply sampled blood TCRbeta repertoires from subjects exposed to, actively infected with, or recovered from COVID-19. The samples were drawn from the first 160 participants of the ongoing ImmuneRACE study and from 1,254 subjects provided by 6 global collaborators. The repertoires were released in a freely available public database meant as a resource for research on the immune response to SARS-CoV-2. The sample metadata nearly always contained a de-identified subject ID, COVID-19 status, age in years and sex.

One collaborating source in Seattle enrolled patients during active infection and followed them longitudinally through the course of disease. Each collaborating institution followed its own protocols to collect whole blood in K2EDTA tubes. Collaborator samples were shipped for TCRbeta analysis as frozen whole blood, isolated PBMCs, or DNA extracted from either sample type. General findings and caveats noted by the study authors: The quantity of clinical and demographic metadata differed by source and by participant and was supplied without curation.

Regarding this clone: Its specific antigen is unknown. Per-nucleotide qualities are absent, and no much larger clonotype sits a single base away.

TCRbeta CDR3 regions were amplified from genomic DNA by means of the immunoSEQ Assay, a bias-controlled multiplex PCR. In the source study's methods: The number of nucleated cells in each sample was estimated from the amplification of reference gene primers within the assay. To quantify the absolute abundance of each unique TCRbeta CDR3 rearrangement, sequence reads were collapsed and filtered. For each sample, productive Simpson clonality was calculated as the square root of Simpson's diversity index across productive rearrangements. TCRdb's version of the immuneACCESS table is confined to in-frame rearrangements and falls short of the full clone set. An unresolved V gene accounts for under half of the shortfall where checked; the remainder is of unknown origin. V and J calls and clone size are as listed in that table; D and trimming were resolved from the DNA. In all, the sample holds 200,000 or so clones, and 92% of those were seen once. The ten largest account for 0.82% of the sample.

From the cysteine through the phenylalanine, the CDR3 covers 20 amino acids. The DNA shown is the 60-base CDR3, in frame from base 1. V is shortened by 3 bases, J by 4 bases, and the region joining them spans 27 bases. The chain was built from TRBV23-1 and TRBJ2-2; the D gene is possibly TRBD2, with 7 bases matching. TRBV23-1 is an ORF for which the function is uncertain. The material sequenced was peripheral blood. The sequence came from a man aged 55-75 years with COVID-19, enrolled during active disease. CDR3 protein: CASSHPGQQLADTLTGELFF. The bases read TGCGCCAGCAGTCACCCCGGACAGCAGCTAGCGGATACTCTCACCGGGGAGCTGTTTTTT.